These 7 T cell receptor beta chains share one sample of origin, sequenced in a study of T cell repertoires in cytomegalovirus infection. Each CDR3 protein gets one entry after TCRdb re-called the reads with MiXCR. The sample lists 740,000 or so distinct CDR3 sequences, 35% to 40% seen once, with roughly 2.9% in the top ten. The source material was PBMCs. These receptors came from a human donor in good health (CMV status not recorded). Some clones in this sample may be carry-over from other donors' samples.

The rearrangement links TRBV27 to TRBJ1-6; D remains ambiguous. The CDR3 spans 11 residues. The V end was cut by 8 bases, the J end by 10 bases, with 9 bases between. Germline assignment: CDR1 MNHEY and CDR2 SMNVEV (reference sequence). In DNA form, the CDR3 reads TGTGCCAGCTTCCCGGCCTCACCCCTCCACTTT. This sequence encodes CASFPASPLHF.

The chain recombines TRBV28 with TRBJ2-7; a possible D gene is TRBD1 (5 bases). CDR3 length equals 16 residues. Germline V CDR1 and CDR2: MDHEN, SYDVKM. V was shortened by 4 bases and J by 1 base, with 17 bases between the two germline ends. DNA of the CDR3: TGTGCCAGCAGTTCGAAAGGGGTTGGTGTGTCCTACGAGCAGTACTTC. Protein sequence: CASSSKGVGVSYEQYF.

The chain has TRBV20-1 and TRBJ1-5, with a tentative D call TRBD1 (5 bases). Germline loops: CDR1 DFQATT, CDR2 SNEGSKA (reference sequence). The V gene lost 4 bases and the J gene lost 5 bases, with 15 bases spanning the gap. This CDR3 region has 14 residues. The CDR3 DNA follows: TGCAGTGCTACTAGAGGGAAGGGGTATCAGCCCCAGCATTTT. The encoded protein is CSATRGKGYQPQHF.

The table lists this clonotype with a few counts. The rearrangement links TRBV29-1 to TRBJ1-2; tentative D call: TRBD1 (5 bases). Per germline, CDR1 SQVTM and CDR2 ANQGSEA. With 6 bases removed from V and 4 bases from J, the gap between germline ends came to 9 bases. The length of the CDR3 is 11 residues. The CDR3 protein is CSVRVLYGYTF. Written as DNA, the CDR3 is TGCAGCGTCAGGGTCCTCTATGGCTACACCTTC.

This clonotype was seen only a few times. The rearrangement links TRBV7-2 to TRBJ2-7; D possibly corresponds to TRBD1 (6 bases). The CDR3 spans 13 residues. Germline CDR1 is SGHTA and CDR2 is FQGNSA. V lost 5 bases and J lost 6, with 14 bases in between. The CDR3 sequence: CASSRPDRREQYF. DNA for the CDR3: TGTGCCAGCAGCCGACCCGACAGGCGCGAGCAGTACTTC.

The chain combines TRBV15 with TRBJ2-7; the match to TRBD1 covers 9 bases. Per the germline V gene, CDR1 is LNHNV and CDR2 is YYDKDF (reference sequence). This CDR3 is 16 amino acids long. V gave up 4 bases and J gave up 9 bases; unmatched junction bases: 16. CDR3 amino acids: CATSILGTGMPTAQYF. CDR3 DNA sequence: TGTGCCACCAGCATCCTTGGGACAGGGATGCCTACGGCGCAGTACTTC.

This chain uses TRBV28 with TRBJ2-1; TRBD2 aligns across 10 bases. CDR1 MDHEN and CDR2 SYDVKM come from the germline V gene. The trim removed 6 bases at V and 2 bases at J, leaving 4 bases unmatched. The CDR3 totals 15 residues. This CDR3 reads CASRQSGRAYNEQFF. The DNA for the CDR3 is TGTGCCAGCAGACAAAGCGGGAGGGCCTACAATGAGCAGTTCTTC.